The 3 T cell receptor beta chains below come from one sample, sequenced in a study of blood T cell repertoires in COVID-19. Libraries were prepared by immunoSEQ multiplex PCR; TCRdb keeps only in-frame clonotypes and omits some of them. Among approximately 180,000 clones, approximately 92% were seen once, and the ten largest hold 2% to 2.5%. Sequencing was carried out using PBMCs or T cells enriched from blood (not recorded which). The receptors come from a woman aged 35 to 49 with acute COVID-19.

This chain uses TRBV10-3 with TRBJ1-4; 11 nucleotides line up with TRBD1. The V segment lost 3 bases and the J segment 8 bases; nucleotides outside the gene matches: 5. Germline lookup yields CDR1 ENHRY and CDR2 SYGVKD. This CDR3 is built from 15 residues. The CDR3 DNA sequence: TGTGCCATCAGTGAATCCGGGACAGGGGGGGAAAAACTGTTTTTT. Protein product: CAISESGTGGEKLFF.

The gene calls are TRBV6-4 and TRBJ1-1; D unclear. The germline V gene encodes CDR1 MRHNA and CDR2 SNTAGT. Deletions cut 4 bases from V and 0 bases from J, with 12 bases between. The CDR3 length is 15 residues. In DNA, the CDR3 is TGTGCCAGCAGTGCCCCGGCGGGTATGAACACTGAAGCTTTCTTT. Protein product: CASSAPAGMNTEAFF.

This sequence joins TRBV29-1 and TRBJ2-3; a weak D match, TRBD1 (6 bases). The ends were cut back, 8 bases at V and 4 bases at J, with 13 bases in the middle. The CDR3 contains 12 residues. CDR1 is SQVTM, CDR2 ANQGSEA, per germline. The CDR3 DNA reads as TGCAGCTCTTCGAGGGGGTCAGATACGCAGTATTTT. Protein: CSSSRGSDTQYF.